This T cell receptor beta chain was obtained from a study of T cells after yellow fever vaccination. Note on this clonotype: Its antigen is unidentified.

Regarding the study as a whole: Most primary-vaccination clones recurred post-booster (approximately 95% CD4, about 87% CD8).

V lost 6 bases and J lost 5, with 9 bases in between. The CDR3 has 12 amino acids. Looked up from germline, CDR1 is PRHDT and CDR2 is FYEKMQ (reference sequence). A universal primer site and UMIs were added as TCR cDNA was made by 5'RACE template switching. Each CDR3 protein gets one entry after TCRdb re-called the 5' RACE reads with MiXCR. In the table there are around 330,000 distinct CDR3 sequences, about 3.5% of which are singletons. The material sequenced was PBMCs, taken on the day of the yellow fever booster vaccination. This clonotype was obtained from a man aged 18-30 years who received the YFV17D yellow fever vaccine. The J gene is TRBJ2-3, the V gene TRBV13, with D unclear. The CDR3, as DNA: TGTGCCAGCAGTTCCAACAAAGATACGCAGTATTTT. Translating gives CASSSNKDTQYF.